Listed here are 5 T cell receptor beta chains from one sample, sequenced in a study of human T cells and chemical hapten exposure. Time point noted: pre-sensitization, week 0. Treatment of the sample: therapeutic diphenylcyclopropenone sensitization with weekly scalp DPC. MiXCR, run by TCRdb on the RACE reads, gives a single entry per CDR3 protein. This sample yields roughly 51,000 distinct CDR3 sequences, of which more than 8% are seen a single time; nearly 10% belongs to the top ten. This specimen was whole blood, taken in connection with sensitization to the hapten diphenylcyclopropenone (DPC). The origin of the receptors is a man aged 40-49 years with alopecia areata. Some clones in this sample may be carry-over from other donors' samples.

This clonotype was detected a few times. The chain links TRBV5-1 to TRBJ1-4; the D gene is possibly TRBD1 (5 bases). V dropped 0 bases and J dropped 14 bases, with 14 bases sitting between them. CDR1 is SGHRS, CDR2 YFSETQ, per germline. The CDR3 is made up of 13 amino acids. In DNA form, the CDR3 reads TGCGCCAGCAGCTTGGCCGGTGGGGGAGAGCTGTTTTTT. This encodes CASSLAGGGELFF.

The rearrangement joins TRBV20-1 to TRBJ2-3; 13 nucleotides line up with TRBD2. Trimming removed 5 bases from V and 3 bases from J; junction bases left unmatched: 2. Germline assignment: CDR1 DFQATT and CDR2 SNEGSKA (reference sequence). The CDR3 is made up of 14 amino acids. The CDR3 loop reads CSAPGLAGTDTQYF. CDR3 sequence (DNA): TGCAGTGCTCCGGGACTAGCGGGAACAGATACGCAGTATTTT.

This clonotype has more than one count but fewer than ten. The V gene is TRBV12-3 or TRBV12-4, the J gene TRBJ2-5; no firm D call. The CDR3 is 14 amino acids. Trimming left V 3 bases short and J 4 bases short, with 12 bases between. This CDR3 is CASSFGQVGETQYF. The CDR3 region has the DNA TGTGCCAGCAGTTTTGGGCAGGTCGGAGAGACCCAGTACTTC.

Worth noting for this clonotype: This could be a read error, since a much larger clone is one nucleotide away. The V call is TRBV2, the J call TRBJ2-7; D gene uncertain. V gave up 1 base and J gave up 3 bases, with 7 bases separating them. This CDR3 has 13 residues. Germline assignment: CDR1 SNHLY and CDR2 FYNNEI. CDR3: CASSEVSFYEQYF. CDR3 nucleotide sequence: TGTGCCAGCAGTGAAGTGTCCTTCTACGAGCAGTACTTC.

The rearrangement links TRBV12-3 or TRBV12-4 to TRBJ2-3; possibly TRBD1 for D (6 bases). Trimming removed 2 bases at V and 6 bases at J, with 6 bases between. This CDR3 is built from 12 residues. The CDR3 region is CASSLRGDTQYF. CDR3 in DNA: TGTGCCAGCAGTTTAAGGGGGGATACGCAGTATTTT.